These 8 T cell receptor beta chains were all obtained from the same sample, sequenced in a study of chemoradiotherapy in HPV16-positive cancers (dated by TCRdb to 2021 to 2024). The library relied on the immunoSEQ multiplex PCR assay. The immuneACCESS repertoire file appears here via TCRdb, limited to in-frame rearrangements. These files lack a portion of the clones; in checked studies, under half of the deficit traces to unresolved V genes, and the cause of the others is not known. The sample table records about 14,000 clones; approximately 89% of these occur just once. 4.3% of the sample belongs to the ten largest clones. The specimen was tumor tissue, collected from a patient who underwent chemoradiotherapy. Receptors were obtained from a human donor with HPV-associated anogenital cancer.

The V call is TRBV5-1, the J call TRBJ2-2; perhaps D is TRBD1 or TRBD2 (6 bases each). Trimming stripped 0 bases from V and 7 bases from J, with 16 bases between. CDR3 length equals 16 residues. Germline V gene lookup returns CDR1 SGHRS and CDR2 YFSETQ. CDR3 residues: CASSLDTSRGGGELFF. As DNA, the CDR3 is TGCGCCAGCAGCTTGGATACTTCCAGGGGAGGCGGGGAGCTGTTTTTT.

The V call is TRBV7-3, the J call TRBJ2-1; TRBD2 matches at 9 bases. The CDR3 consists of 16 residues. Germline V gene sequence: CDR1 SGHTA, CDR2 FQGTGA. V lost 5 bases and J lost 8; bases outside the gene matches: 13. The CDR3 protein is CASSNGGSSGKDEQFF. In nucleotides, the CDR3 is TGTGCCAGCAGCAATGGGGGGTCTAGCGGGAAGGATGAGCAGTTCTTC.

The V call is TRBV7-9, the J call TRBJ2-1; maybe TRBD1 (5 bases). CDR1 and CDR2 (germline): SEHNR, FQNEAQ (reference sequence). This CDR3 has 12 residues. V was cut by 1 base and J by 9 bases, with 7 bases left in between. CDR3 amino acids: CASSLGRGEQFF. The CDR3 DNA follows: TGTGCCAGCAGCTTAGGTAGGGGTGAGCAGTTCTTC.

The gene calls are TRBV5-8 and TRBJ2-2; D tentatively reads TRBD1 or TRBD2 (5 bases each). Germline V CDR1 and CDR2: SGHTS, YDEGEE. CDR3 length equals 17 residues. V dropped 0 bases and J dropped 4 bases, with 16 bases sitting between them. DNA of the CDR3: TGTGCCAGCAGCTTGGTTTGGGACGGAGCATCCACCGGGGAGCTGTTTTTT. Its protein is CASSLVWDGASTGELFF.

This chain connects TRBV10-3 to TRBJ2-7, with TRBD2 matching over 8 bases. The CDR3 extends over 15 amino acids. Germline V gene data show CDR1 as ENHRY and CDR2 as SYGVKD. The trim removed 4 bases at V and 1 base at J, leaving 6 bases unmatched. CDR3 protein: CAISGNSGDSYEQYF. Written as DNA, the CDR3 is TGTGCCATCAGTGGTAATAGCGGGGATTCCTACGAGCAGTACTTC.

J is TRBJ1-2 and V is TRBV14; D unresolved. CDR1 is SGHDN and CDR2 is FVKESK in the germline V gene. CDR3 length: 16 residues. Between the trimmed V and J ends, which lost 1 base and 4 bases, there was a span of 16 bases. The CDR3 coding sequence is TGTGCCAGCAGCCAAGGTCGGTCAGCCCGCCCCTATGGCTACACCTTC. It encodes CASSQGRSARPYGYTF.

The chain joins TRBV5-1 to TRBJ2-7; 9 bases match TRBD1. This CDR3 has 15 residues. Germline values: CDR1 SGHRS, CDR2 YFSETQ. J was trimmed by 3 bases and V by 5 bases; bases with no gene match: 9. The CDR3 is CASSSTGGADYEQYF. DNA of the CDR3: TGCGCCAGCAGTTCGACAGGGGGGGCCGACTACGAGCAGTACTTC.

DNA of the CDR3: TGTGCCAGCAGCGTAGTAGCGGACGGGGGCAATGAGCAGTTCTTC. This sequence encodes CASSVVADGGNEQFF. The V call is TRBV9, the J call TRBJ2-1; maybe TRBD2 (6 bases). In germline, CDR1 is SGDLS, CDR2 YYNGEE. The CDR3 consists of 15 residues. Trimming took off 0 bases at V and 6 bases at J, with 13 bases between the two ends. Based on the CDR3 plus reference TRBV9 and TRBJ2-1, the full variable domain is DSGVTQTPKHLITATGQRVTLRCSPRSGDLSVYWYQQSLDQGLQFLIQYYNGEERAKGNILERFSAQQFPDLHSELNLSSLELGDSALYFCASSVVADGGNEQFFGPGTRLTVL.